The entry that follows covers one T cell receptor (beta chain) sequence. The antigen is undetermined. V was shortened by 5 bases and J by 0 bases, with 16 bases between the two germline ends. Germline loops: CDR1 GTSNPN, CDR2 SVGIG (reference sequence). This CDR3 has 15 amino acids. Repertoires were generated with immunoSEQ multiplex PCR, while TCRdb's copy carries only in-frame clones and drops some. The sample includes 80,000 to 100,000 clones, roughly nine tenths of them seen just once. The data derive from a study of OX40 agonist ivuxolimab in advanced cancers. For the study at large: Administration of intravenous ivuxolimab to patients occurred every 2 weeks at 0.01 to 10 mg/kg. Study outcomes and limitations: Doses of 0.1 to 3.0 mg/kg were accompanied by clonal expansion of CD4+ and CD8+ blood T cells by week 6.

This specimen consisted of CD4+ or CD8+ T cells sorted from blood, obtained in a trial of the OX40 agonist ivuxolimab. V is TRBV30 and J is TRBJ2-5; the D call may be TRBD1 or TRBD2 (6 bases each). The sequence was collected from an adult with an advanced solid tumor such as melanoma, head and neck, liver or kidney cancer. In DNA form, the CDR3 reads TGTGCCTGGGACTCATGGGGGGCGAACCAAGAGACCCAGTACTTC. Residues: CAWDSWGANQETQYF.